This T cell receptor beta chain was observed in a study of T cells after somatic rescue of genetic block. The V segment lost 5 bases and the J segment 2 bases; nucleotides outside the gene matches: 2. CDR1 is SEHNR, CDR2 FQNEAQ, per germline (reference sequence). The CDR3 is 14 residues long. TCRdb's copy holds only in-frame clones and misses some; the assay was immunoSEQ multiplex PCR. The repertoire holds over 10,000 clones, with about 74% as singletons. The chain employs TRBV7-9 and TRBJ2-7; 11 nucleotides agree with TRBD2. This TCR came from a boy younger than 18. The sample consisted of peripheral blood mononuclear cells (PBMCs). The CDR3 sequence is CASSPLAGAYEQYF. The CDR3, as DNA: TGTGCCAGCAGCCCACTAGCGGGAGCCTACGAGCAGTACTTC.